This T cell receptor beta chain was documented in a study of cytomegalovirus exposure and HLA in healthy donors. Study-wide context: Researchers previously reported finding fewer than 140 million unique TCR beta sequences from roughly 200 million T cells. Findings and limits, study-wide: Analysis performed later showed TCR beta chains linked to HLA being more clonally expanded than equally common others. The productive fraction for most TCR beta V segments was about 87% or about 30% in an earlier analysis.

The CDR3 totals 14 residues. CDR1 and CDR2 from the germline V gene are SGHTA and FQGNSA. V dropped 5 bases and J dropped 15; count of bases not matched to a gene: 15. Use of 60 Vbeta and 13 Jbeta primers characterized the PCR. Here immunoSEQ multiplex PCR was the method, and the copy in TCRdb shows in-frame clones only, minus some. This table holds 100,000 or so clones. In regard to this clone: Its specificity is not known.

This TCR came from a woman aged 25 to 39 in good health and CMV-seronegative. The sample was PBMCs. The genes are TRBV7-2 and TRBJ2-1; 8 bases align to TRBD2. CDR3 sequence reads: CASSPIDGGATRFF. The DNA of the CDR3 is TGTGCCAGCAGCCCGATTGACGGGGGGGCCACCCGGTTCTTC. Looking up the rest from reference TRBV7-2 and TRBJ2-1 gives the full variable domain: GAGVSQSPSNKVTEKGKDVELRCDPISGHTALYWYRQSLGQGLEFLIYFQGNSAPDKSGLPSDRFSAERTGGSVSTLTIQRTQQEDSAVYLCASSPIDGGATRFFGPGTRLTVL.